This TCR beta chain derives from a study of blood T cell repertoires in COVID-19. Study context: The United States, Italy and Spain supplied acute and convalescent COVID-19 samples. In each case, the material was cDNA or gDNA derived from T cells, B-cell-depleted T cells, or PBMCs.

Trimming stripped 5 bases from V and 1 base from J, with 14 bases between. The CDR3 runs 16 residues. Germline V lookup: CDR1 SGHVS, CDR2 FQNEAQ. In the authors' workflow: Scientists estimated how many nucleated cells there were by amplifying reference gene primers. Assay used: immunoSEQ multiplex PCR; TCRdb lists only in-frame clones, some missing. D and trimming come from the DNA, and the V and J calls and clone size come from that table. The profile covers under 300,000 clones, with 85% appearing a single time and 10% to 15% taken by the ten largest. The sequencing input was peripheral blood. V usage is TRBV7-8 and J usage is TRBJ2-2, with a tentative D call TRBD1 (6 bases). The TCR sequence derives from a human donor in a cohort sampled during active COVID-19. CDR3 residues: CASSAYRVVNTGELFF. The CDR3 DNA reads TGTGCCAGCAGCGCCTACAGGGTTGTGAACACCGGGGAGCTGTTTTTT.